The following is a TCR beta chain sequence with its context. With 0 bases removed from V and 8 bases from J, the gap between germline ends came to 17 bases. Germline V gene sequence: CDR1 LGHNA, CDR2 YNFKEQ. The CDR3 extends over 16 amino acids. These data originate in a study of blood T cell repertoires in COVID-19. The wider study: Some COVID-19 samples were acute and others convalescent; all came from the United States, Italy and Spain. The analysed material was cDNA or gDNA that came from T cells, B-cell-depleted T cells, or PBMCs.

Using immunoSEQ multiplex PCR, the repertoire was profiled, and TCRdb retains in-frame clones only, with some absent. The sample contains about 190,000 clones, about 87% of which appear only once. This TCR was sampled from a man aged 35 to 55 with active or convalescent COVID-19. The V call is TRBV4-2, the J call TRBJ2-1; a possible D gene is TRBD2 (7 bases). Sequenced: peripheral blood. CDR3 nucleotides: TGTGCCAGCAGCCAAGATCGAAGGGGGGGGTCACATGAGCAGTTCTTC. Amino acid sequence: CASSQDRRGGSHEQFF.